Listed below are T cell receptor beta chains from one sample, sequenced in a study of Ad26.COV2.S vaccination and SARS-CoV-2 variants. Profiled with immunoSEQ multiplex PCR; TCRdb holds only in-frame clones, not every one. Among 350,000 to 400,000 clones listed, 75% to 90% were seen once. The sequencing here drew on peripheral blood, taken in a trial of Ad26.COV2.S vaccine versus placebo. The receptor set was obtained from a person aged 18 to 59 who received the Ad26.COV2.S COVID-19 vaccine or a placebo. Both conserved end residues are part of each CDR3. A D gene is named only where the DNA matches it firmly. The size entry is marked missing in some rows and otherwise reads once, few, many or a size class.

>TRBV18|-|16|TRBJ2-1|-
CASSPIGGVSYNEQFF
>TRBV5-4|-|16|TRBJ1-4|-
CASSLGGGLSDEKLFF
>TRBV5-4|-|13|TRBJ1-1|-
CASSLEGNTEAFF
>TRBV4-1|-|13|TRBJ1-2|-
CASSQDPVYGYTF
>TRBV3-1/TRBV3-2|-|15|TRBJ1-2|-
CASSPEGSSIYGYTF
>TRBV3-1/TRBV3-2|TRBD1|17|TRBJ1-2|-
CASSRGQGPSFNYGYTF
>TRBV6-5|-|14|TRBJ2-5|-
CASSYLEGPETQYF
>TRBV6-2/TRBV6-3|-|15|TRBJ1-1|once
CASSYSAGLNTEAFF
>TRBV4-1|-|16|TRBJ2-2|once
CASSQYGSANTGELFF
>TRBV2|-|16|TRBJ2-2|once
CASSEFHLLNTGELFF
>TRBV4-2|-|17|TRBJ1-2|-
CASSQDSFGQPYYGYTF
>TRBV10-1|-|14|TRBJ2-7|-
CASAPPGPPYEQYF
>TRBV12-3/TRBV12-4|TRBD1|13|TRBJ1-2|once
CASSGGQVEGYTF
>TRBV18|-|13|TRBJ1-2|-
CASSSRQEGGYTF
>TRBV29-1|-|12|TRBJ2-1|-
CSVEQLVGEQFF
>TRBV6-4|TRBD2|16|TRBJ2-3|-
CASSDQVTSSTDTQYF
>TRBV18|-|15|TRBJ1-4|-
CASSPEKGSGEKLFF
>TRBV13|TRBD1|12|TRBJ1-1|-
CASSFDRAEAFF
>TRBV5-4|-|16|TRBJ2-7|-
CASSPSGGTGPYEQYF
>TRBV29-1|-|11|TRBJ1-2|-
CSVVDNYGYTF
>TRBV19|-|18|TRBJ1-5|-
CASSIHPPRDDSNQPQHF
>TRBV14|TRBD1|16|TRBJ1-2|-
CASSQYGVPAGGGYTF
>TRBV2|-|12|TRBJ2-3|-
CASSDNTDTQYF
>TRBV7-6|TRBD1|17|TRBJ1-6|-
CASSLGSMGQGPLPLHF
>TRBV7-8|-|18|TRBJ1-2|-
CASSFSRDRQTLIYGYTF
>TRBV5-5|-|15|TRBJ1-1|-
CASSLVPGTRTEAFF
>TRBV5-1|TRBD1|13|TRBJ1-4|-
CASRGGRNEKLFF
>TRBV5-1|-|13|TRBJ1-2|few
CASSRDAYYGYTF
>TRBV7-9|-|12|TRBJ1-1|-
CASSGDSKKAFF
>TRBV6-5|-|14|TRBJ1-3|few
CASSSPSSGNTIYF
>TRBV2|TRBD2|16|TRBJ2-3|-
CASSTGTSAATDTQYF
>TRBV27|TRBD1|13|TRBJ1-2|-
CASGYRDREGYTF
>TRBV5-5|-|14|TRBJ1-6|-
CASSSGRVGSPLHF
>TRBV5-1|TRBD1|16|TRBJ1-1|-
CASSLGSGQGPREAFF
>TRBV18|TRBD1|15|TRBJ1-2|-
CASSPVTGDPYGYTF
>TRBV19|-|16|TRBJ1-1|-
CASVPVGGPWRTEAFF
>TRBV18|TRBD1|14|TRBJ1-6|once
CASSRDRGNSPLHF
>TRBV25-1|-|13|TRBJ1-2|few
CASSVGTAYGYTF
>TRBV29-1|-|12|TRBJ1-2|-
CSVEPLNGGYTF
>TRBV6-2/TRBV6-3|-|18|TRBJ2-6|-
CASSYSWTVSSGANVLTF
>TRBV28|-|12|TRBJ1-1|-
CASSSTFTEAFF
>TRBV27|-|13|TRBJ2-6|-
CASRWSGANVLTF
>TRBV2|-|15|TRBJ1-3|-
CASSEVRWSGNTIYF
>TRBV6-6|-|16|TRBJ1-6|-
CASSYSGPENNSPLHF
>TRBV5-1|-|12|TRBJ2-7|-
CASSQTDYEQYF
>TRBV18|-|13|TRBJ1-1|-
CASSLAVNTEAFF
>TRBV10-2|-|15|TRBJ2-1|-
CASRDRGDPNNEQFF
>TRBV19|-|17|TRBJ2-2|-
CASSILDFLMNTGELFF
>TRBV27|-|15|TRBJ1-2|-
CAPQSSARVTYGYTF
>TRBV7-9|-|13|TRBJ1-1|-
CASSLRGPSEAFF
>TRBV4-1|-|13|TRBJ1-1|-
CASSQTRNTEAFF
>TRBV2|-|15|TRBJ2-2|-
CASSKIRAGTGELFF
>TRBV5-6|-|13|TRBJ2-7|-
CASSLGASYEQYF